This TCR beta chain comes out of a study of immune evolution from preneoplasia to lung adenocarcinoma. Study results and caveats: Top clone frequencies peaked in normal lung, apparently declining through invasive adenocarcinoma. Later-stage lesions appeared to have more T cells, more diversity, less clonality.

Of note for this clone: Its antigen is as yet unknown.

The repertoire was sequenced with immunoSEQ multiplex PCR; TCRdb's copy has only in-frame clones and lacks some. The data contain about 6,100 clones, 80% to 90% of them singletons. Patients had resection in Japan or China between the mid-2010s and the late 2010s. Each case's diagnosis was confirmed by two pathologists on H&E. The source is a donor older than 65 with lung adenocarcinoma. Sequencing input: FFPE adjacent normal lung tissue.

The CDR3 region has the DNA TGTGCCAGCTCACCTGGGTGGACAGATAACACTGAAGCTTTCTTT. This gives the protein CASSPGWTDNTEAFF. The J gene is TRBJ1-1, the V gene TRBV18; a possible D gene is TRBD1 (6 bases). Trimming shortened V by 3 bases and J by 2 bases, and 13 bases separated the two germline ends. CDR3 length equals 15 residues. CDR1 and CDR2 (germline): KGHSH, LQKENI.